This note documents a single T cell receptor beta chain sequence. Per germline, CDR1 SQVTM and CDR2 ANQGSEA. The CDR3 totals 15 residues. Trimming took 5 bases from V and 1 from J; bases not matched to a gene: 7. In assigning cohorts, the study relied on participant-reported clinical history. Cohort 3 recovered donors had two negative PCRs, clearance, or symptom resolution. Measured with immunoSEQ multiplex PCR; TCRdb has only the in-frame clones, and not every one. The repertoire has under 150,000 clones, roughly four fifths of them found once; the top ten carry about 20%. The sample comes from a study of blood T cell repertoires in COVID-19.

The material sequenced was PBMCs or T cells enriched from blood (not recorded which). The chain couples TRBV29-1 to TRBJ2-3, with 9 positions matching TRBD1. The origin of this receptor is a man aged 30 to 45 who had recovered from COVID-19. CDR3 amino acids: CSVYYRGLGTDTQYF. In nucleotides, the CDR3 is TGCAGCGTTTACTACAGGGGGCTCGGCACAGATACGCAGTATTTT.